This entry describes one T cell receptor beta chain. As yet, its antigen is unknown. The data were obtained in a study of OX40 agonist ivuxolimab in advanced cancers. Study in general: At 0.01 to 10 mg/kg, ivuxolimab was administered intravenously to patients every 2 weeks. Hepatocellular carcinoma, melanoma, renal cell or head and neck cancer occurred in dose-escalation patients.

This table comes from immunoSEQ multiplex PCR, and its TCRdb copy is limited to in-frame clones, with some not included. The sample carries tens of thousands of clones, around 93% recorded once. Study-level points and caveats: In the 0.1 to 3.0 mg/kg range, CD4+ and CD8+ blood T cells had expanded clonally by week 6.

The origin of this receptor is an adult with an advanced solid tumor such as melanoma, head and neck, liver or kidney cancer. The sequenced sample was CD4+ or CD8+ T cells sorted from blood, obtained in a trial of the OX40 agonist ivuxolimab.

The CDR3 DNA is TGCGCCAGCAGCCAAGAACCGGGAGCTCGGGTAAATGAGCAGTTCTTC. Translated, it gives CASSQEPGARVNEQFF. This chain connects TRBV4-1 to TRBJ2-1, with D perhaps matching TRBD2 (6 bases). Deletions cut 0 bases from V and 7 bases from J, with 16 bases between. The CDR3 extends over 16 amino acids. Per the germline V gene, CDR1 is MGHRA and CDR2 is YSYEKL.